The entry below describes one TCR beta chain. This entry is derived from a study of blood T cell repertoires in COVID-19. Study-wide context: The United States, Italy and Spain were the sources of the acute and convalescent COVID-19 samples. T cells, B-cell-depleted T cells, or PBMCs provided the cDNA or gDNA that served as material.

Measured with immunoSEQ multiplex PCR; TCRdb has only the in-frame clones, and not every one. The sample holds fewer than 250,000 clones; about 91% are singletons and the top ten take about 2.5%. This CDR3 is 11 amino acids long. V gave up 4 bases and J gave up 6 bases; unmatched junction bases: 0. Germline values: CDR1 MNHEY, CDR2 SVGAGI. The chain joins TRBV6-5 to TRBJ2-7, with 7 bases aligning to TRBD2. Sequenced input: PBMCs or T cells enriched from blood (not recorded which). The sequence was obtained from a woman aged 25 to 45 with acute COVID-19. For the CDR3, the DNA is TGTGCCAGCAGTTCGGGGGGCGAGCAGTACTTC. Translation gives CASSSGGEQYF.